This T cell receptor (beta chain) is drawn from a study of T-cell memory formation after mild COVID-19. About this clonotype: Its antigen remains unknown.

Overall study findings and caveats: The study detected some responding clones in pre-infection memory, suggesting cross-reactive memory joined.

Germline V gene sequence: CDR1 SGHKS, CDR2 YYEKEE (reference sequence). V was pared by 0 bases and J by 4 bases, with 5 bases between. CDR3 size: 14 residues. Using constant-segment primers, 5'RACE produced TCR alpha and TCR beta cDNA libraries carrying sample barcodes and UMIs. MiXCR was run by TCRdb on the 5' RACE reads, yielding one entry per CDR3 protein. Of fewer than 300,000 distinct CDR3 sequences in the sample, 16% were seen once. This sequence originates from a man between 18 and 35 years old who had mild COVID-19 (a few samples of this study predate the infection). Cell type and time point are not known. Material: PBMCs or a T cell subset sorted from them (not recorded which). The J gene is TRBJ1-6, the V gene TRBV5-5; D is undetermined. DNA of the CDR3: TGTGCCAGCAGCTTGGTAGGATATAATTCACCCCTCCACTTT. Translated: CASSLVGYNSPLHF.